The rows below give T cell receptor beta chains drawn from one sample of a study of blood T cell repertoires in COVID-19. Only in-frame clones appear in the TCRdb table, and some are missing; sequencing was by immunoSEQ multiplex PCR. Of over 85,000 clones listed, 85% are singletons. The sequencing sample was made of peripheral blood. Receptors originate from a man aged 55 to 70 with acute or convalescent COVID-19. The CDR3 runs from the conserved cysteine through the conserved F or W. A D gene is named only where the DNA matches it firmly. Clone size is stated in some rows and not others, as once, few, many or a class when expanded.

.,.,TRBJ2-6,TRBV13,TGTGCCAGCAGCCAGGGGAGGGCTGGGGCCAACGTCCTGACTTTC,CASSQGRAGANVLTF
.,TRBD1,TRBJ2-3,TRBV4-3,TGCGCCAGCAGCCAGGTGCTCTCGTCGCAGGGGGCTTGGGATACGCAGTATTTT,CASSQVLSSQGAWDTQYF
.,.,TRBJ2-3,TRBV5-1,TGCGCCAGCAGCTTGGGAGTAACTAGCACAGATACGCAGTATTTT,CASSLGVTSTDTQYF
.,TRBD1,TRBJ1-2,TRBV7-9,TGTGCCAGCAGCCCATCGGGACAGGGTCTCCTAAACTATGGCTACACCTTC,CASSPSGQGLLNYGYTF
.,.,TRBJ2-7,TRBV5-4,TGTGCCAGCAGCTTGGTGGGCATAGAGCAGTACTTC,CASSLVGIEQYF
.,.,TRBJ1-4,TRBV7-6,TGTGCCAGCAGCAAAGAACAGGGTGAAAAACTGTTTTTT,CASSKEQGEKLFF
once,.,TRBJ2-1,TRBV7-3,TGTGCCAGCAGCTTGGCTCGGGGGTCCTACAATGAGCAGTTCTTC,CASSLARGSYNEQFF
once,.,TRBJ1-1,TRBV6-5,TGTGCCAGCGGGGCGGTAGCCCCTGAAGCTTTCTTT,CASGAVAPEAFF
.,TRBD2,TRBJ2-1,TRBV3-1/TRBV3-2,TGTGCCAGCAGCCACGGACTAGCGGGAGGGCCAGGTCGCTCCTACAATGAGCAGTTCTTC,CASSHGLAGGPGRSYNEQFF
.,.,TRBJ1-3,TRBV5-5,TGTGCCAGCAGCCCCGCACAAACCGGGGCTGGAAACACCATATATTTT,CASSPAQTGAGNTIYF
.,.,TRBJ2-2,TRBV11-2,TGTGCCAGCAGCTTACGCAGGGTAAACACCGGGGAGCTGTTTTTT,CASSLRRVNTGELFF
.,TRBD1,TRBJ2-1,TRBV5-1,TGCGCCAGCAGCTCCCCGGAGTACGACAGGGGGCCTTACAATGAGCAGTTCTTC,CASSSPEYDRGPYNEQFF
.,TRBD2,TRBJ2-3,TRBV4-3,TGCGCCAGCAGCCAAGATACAGCGGGGGGGAGGCATACGCAGTATTTT,CASSQDTAGGRHTQYF
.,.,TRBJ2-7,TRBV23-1,TGCGCCAGCAGTCAATGCACAGTCCCAAGCTACGAGCAGTACTTC,CASSQCTVPSYEQYF
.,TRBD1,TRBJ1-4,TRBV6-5,TGTGCCAGCAGTACAGGGGGGTGGGAAAAACTGTTTTTT,CASSTGGWEKLFF
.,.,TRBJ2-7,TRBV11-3,TGTGCCAGCAGCTTTGGGGGGGCTTGGGACGAGCAGTACTTC,CASSFGGAWDEQYF
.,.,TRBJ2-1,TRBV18,TGTGCCAGCTCGCTACTGGGGAGAGAAGAGCAGTTCTTC,CASSLLGREEQFF
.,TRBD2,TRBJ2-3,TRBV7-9,TGTGCCAGCACCCTCATGACTAGCGGGGGGGCCACAGATACGCAGTATTTT,CASTLMTSGGATDTQYF
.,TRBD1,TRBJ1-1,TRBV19,TGTGCCAGTAGTATGGGGACAGAGGAGCTGAACACTGAAGCTTTCTTT,CASSMGTEELNTEAFF
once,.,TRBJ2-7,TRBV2,TGTGCCAGCAGCGGGGGGCTCAGCTCCTACGAGCAGTACTTC,CASSGGLSSYEQYF
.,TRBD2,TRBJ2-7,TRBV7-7,TGTGCCAGCAGCCCGGGACTAGCGGGGACCTACGAGCAGTACTTC,CASSPGLAGTYEQYF
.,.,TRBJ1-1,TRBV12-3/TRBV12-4,TGTGCCAGCAGTATGACAGGATCAACTGAAGCTTTCTTT,CASSMTGSTEAFF
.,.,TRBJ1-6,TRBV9,TGTGCCAGCAGCTTCCGACGGGATAATTCACCCCTCCACTTT,CASSFRRDNSPLHF
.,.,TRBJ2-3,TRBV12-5,TGTGCTAGTGGTCCCCCAGGTGTAGATACGCAGTATTTT,CASGPPGVDTQYF
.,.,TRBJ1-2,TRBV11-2,TGTGCCAGCAGCTCTAAGAACTATGGCTACACCTTC,CASSSKNYGYTF
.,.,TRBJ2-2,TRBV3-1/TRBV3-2,TGTGCCAGCAGCCAAGATTACGGGTCCGGGGAGCTGTTTTTT,CASSQDYGSGELFF
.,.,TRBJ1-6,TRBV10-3,TGTGCCATCAGCCTTCAGGGCGAATCACCCCTCCACTTT,CAISLQGESPLHF